This TCR beta chain appears in the sequencing data of a study of T cell responses to AZD1222 COVID-19 vaccine. In the case of this clone: The antigen remains undetermined.

Per germline, CDR1 KGHDR and CDR2 SFDVKD. The CDR3 totals 14 residues. V was cut by 9 bases and J by 2 bases, with 13 bases left in between. Regarding the study as a whole: Clonal diversity was possibly underestimated; the donors were predominantly white British and more often female.

This table comes from immunoSEQ multiplex PCR, and its TCRdb copy is limited to in-frame clones, with some not included. The profile shows over 65,000 clones, approximately 89% of them singletons. Sequencing was performed on peripheral blood, taken 28 days after the second AZD1222 dose. The V gene is TRBV24-1, the J gene TRBJ2-1; no firm D call. The clonotype was recovered from an adult who received the AZD1222 COVID-19 vaccine. Here the CDR3 reads CATSRTDPYNEQFF. As DNA, the CDR3 is TGTGCCACCTCGCGGACGGACCCCTACAATGAGCAGTTCTTC.